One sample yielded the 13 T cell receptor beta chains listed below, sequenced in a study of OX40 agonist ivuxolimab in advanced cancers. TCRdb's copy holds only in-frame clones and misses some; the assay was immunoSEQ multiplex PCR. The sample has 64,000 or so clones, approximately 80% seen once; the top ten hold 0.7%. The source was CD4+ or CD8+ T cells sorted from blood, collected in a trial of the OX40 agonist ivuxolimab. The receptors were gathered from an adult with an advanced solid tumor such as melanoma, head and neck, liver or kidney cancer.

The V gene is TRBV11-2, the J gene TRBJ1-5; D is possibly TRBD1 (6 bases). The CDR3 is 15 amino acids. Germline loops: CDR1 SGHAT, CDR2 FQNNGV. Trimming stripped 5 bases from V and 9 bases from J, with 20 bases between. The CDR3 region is CASSRTGTQVSPQHF. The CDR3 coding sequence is TGTGCCAGCAGCCGTACCGGGACACAGGTTTCGCCCCAGCATTTT.

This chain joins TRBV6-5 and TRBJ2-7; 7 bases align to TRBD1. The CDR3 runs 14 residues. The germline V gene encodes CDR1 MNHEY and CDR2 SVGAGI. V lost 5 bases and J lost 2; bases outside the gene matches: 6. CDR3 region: CASSLGTDTYEQYF. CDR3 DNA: TGTGCCAGCAGTCTCGGGACAGATACCTACGAGCAGTACTTC.

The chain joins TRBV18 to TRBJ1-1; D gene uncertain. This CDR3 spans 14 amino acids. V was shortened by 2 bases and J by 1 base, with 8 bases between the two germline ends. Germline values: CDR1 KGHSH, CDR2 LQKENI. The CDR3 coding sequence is TGTGCCAGCTCACCAGTTCCGAAGAACACTGAAGCTTTCTTT. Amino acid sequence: CASSPVPKNTEAFF. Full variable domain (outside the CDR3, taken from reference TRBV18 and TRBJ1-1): NAGVMQNPRHLVRRRGQEARLRCSPMKGHSHVYWYRQLPEEGLKFMVYLQKENIIDESGMPKERFSAEFPKEGPSILRIQQVVRGDSAAYFCASSPVPKNTEAFFGQGTRLTVV.

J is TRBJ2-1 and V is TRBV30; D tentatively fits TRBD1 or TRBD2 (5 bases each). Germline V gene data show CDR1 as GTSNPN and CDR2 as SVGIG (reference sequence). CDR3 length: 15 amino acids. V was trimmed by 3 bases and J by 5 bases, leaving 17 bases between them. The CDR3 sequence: CAWRNRGVLDNEQFF. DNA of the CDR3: TGTGCCTGGAGGAACCGAGGGGTCCTGGACAATGAGCAGTTCTTC. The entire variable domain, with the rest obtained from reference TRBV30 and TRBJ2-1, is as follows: SQTIHQWPATLVQPVGSPLSLECTVEGTSNPNLYWYRQAAGRGLQLLFYSVGIGQISSEVPQNLSASRPQDRQFILSSKKLLLSDSGFYLCAWRNRGVLDNEQFFGPGTRLTVL.

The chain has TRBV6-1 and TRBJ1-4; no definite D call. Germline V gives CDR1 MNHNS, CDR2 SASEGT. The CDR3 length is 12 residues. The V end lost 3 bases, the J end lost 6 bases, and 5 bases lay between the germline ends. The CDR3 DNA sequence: TGTGCCAGCAGTGAGGGGTATGAAAAACTGTTTTTT. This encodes CASSEGYEKLFF.

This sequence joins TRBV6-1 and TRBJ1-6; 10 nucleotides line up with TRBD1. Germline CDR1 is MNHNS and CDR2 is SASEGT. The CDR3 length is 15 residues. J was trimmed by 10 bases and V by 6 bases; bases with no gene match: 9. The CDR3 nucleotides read TGTGCCAGCAGCCCCTCTAGGGACAGGGGATCACCCCTCCACTTT. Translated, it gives CASSPSRDRGSPLHF.

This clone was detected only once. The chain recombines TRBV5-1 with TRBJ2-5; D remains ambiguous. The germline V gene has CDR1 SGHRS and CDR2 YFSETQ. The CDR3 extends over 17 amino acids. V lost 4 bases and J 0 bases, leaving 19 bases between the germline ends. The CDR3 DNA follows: TGCGCCAGCAGCGGCGGCTACCCGGATACGAACCAAGAGACCCAGTACTTC. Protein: CASSGGYPDTNQETQYF.

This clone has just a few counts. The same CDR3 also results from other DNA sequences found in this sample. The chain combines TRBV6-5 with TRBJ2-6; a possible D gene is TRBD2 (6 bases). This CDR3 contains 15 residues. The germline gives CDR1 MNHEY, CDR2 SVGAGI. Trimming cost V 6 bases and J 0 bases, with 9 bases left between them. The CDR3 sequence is CASRVGSSGANVLTF. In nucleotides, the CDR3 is TGTGCCAGCAGGGTCGGGAGCTCTGGGGCCAACGTCCTGACTTTC.

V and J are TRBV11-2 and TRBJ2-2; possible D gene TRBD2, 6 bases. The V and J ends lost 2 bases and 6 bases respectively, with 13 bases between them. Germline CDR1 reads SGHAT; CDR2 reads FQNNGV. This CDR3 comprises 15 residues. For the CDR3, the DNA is TGTGCCAGCAGCTTATATGCGACTAGGGCCGGGGAGCTGTTTTTT. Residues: CASSLYATRAGELFF.

DNA of the CDR3: TGCGCCAGCAGCTTGGAGCTAGCGGTGGGTGAGCAGTTCTTC. Translating gives CASSLELAVGEQFF. The gene calls are TRBV5-1 and TRBJ2-1, with 7 bases identical to TRBD2. CDR3 length: 14 residues. The trim removed 0 bases at V and 9 bases at J, leaving 6 bases unmatched. From germline, CDR1 is SGHRS and CDR2 YFSETQ.

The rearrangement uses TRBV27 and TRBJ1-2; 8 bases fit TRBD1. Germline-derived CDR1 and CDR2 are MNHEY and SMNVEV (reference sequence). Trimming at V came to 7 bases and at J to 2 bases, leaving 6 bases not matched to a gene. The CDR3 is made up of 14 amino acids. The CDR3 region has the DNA TGTGCCAGCACCCCCCGGACAGGGAACTATGGCTACACCTTC. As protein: CASTPRTGNYGYTF.

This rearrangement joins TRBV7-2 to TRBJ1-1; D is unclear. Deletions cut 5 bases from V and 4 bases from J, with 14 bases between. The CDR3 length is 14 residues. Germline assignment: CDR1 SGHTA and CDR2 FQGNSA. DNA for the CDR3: TGTGCCAGCAGCGCGGTAGGGTTCGGCACTGAAGCTTTCTTT. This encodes CASSAVGFGTEAFF.

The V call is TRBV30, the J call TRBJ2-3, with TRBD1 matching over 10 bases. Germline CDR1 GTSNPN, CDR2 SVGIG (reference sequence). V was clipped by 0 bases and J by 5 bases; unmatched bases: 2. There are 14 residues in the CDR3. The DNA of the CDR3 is TGTGCCTGGAGTGTTTGGGACAGGGGAGATACGCAGTATTTT. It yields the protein CAWSVWDRGDTQYF.